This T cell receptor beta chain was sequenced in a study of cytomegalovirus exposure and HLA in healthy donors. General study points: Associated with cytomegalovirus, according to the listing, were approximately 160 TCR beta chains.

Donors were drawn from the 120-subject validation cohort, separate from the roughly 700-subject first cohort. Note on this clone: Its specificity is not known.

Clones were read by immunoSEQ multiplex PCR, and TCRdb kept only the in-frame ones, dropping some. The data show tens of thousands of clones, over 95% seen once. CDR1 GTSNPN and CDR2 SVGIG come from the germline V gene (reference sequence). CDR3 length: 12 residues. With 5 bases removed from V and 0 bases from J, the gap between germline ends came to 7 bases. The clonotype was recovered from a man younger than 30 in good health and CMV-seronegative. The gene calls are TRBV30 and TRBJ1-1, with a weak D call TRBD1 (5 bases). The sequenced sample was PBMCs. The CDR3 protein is CAWGHLNTEAFF. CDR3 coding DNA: TGTGCCTGGGGACATTTGAACACTGAAGCTTTCTTT. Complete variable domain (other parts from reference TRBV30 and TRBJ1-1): SQTIHQWPATLVQPVGSPLSLECTVEGTSNPNLYWYRQAAGRGLQLLFYSVGIGQISSEVPQNLSASRPQDRQFILSSKKLLLSDSGFYLCAWGHLNTEAFFGQGTRLTVV.